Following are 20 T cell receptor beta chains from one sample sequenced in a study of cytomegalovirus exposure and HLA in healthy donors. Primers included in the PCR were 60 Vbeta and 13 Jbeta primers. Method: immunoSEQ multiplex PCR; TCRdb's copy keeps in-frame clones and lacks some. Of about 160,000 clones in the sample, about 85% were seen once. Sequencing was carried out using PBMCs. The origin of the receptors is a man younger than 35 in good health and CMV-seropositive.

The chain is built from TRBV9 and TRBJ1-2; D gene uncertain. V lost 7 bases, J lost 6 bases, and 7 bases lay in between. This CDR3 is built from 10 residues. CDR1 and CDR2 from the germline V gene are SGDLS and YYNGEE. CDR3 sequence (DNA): TGTGCCAGCGGAGGAAATGGCTACACCTTC. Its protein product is CASGGNGYTF.

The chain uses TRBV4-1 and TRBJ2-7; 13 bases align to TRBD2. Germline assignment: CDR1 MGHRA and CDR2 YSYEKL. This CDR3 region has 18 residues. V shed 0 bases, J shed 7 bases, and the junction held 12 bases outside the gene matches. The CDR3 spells CASSQDLRLAGGPGEQYF. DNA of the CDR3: TGCGCCAGCAGCCAAGATCTTAGACTAGCGGGGGGTCCTGGGGAGCAGTACTTC.

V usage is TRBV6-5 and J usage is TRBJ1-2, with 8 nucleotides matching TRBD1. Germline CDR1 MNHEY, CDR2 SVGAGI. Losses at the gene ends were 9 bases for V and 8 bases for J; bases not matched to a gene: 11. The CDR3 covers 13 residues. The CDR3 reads CASGRQGAGGYTF. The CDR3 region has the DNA TGTGCCAGTGGGAGGCAGGGGGCCGGGGGCTACACCTTC.

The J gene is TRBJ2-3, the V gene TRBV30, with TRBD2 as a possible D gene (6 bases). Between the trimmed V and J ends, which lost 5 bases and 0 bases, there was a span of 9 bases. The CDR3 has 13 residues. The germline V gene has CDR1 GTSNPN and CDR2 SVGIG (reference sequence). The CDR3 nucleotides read TGTGCCTGGGGGAGGAGGAGCACAGATACGCAGTATTTT. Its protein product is CAWGRRSTDTQYF. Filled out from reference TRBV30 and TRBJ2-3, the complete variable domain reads SQTIHQWPATLVQPVGSPLSLECTVEGTSNPNLYWYRQAAGRGLQLLFYSVGIGQISSEVPQNLSASRPQDRQFILSSKKLLLSDSGFYLCAWGRRSTDTQYFGPGTRLTVL.

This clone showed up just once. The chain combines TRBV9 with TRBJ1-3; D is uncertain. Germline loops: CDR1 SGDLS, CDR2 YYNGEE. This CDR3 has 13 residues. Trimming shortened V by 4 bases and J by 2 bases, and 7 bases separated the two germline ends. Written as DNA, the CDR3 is TGTGCCAGCAGCCCGCGGGCTGGAAACACCATATATTTT. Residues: CASSPRAGNTIYF.

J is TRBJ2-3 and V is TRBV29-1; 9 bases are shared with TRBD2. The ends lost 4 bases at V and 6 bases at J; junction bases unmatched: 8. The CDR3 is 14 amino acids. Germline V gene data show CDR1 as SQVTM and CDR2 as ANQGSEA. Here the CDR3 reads CSVVRAGGWDTQYF. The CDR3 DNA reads TGCAGCGTTGTAAGAGCGGGGGGTTGGGATACGCAGTATTTT.

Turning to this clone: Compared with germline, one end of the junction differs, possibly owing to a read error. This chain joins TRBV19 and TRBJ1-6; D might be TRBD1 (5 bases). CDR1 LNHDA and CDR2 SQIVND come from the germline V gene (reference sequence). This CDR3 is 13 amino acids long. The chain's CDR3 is CASGMTATKPLHF. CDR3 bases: TGTGCCAGTGGTATGACAGCAACCAAGCCCCTCCACTTT.

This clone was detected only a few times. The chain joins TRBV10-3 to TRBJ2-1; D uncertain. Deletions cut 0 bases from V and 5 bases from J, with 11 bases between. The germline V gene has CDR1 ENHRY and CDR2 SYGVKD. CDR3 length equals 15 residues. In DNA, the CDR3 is TGTGCCATCAGTGAGTCTATTGGCAGCGACAATGAGCAGTTCTTC. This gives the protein CAISESIGSDNEQFF.

Here the CDR3 reads CASGLPDFGETQYF. DNA of the CDR3: TGTGCCAGCGGCCTCCCGGATTTCGGGGAGACCCAGTACTTC. V gene TRBV7-2 combines with J gene TRBJ2-5; D uncertain. CDR1 is SGHTA and CDR2 is FQGNSA in the germline V gene. With 8 bases removed from V and 5 bases from J, the gap between germline ends came to 18 bases. CDR3 length equals 14 residues.

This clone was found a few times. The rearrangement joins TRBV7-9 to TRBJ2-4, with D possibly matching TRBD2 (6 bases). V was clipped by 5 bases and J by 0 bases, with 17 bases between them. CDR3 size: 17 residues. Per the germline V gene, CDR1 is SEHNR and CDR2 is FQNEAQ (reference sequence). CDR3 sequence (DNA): TGTGCCAGCAGCCCTGGTGGGGGGACGCCAGCCAAAAACATTCAGTACTTC. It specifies CASSPGGGTPAKNIQYF.

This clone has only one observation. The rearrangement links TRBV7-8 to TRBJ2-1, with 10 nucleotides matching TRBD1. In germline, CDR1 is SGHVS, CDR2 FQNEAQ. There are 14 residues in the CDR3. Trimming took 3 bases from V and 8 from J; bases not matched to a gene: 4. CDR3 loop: CASSFGQGGDEQFF. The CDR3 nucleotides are TGTGCCAGCAGCTTCGGACAGGGGGGCGATGAGCAGTTCTTC.

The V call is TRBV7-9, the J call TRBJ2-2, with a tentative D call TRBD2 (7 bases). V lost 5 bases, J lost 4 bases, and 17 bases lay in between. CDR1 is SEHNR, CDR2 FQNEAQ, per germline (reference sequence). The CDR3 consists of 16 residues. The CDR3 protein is CASSHLWGGGTGELFF. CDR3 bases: TGTGCCAGCAGCCACCTCTGGGGGGGCGGCACCGGGGAGCTGTTTTTT.

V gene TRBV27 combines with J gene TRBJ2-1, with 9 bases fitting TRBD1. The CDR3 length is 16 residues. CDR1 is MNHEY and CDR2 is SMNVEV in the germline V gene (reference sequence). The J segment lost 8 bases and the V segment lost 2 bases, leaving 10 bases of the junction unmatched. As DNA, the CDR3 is TGTGCCAGCAGTTTAGGGCCCGGGACAGGGCTCGATGAGCAGTTCTTC. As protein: CASSLGPGTGLDEQFF.

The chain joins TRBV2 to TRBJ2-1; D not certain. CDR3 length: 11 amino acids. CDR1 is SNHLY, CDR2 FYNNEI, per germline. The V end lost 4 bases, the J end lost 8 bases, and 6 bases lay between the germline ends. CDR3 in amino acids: CASSGAYEQFF. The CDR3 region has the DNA TGTGCCAGCAGTGGGGCGTATGAGCAGTTCTTC.

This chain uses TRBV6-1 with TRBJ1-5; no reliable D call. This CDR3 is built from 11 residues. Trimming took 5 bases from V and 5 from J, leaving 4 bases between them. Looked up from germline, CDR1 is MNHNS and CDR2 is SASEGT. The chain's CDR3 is CASSSHQPQHF. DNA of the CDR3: TGTGCCAGCAGTTCTCATCAGCCCCAGCATTTT.

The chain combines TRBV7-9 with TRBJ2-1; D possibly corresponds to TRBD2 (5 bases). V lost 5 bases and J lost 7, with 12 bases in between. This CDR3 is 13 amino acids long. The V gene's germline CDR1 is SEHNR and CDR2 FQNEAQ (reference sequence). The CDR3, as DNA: TGTGCCAGCAGCGAGGGTAATTTGAATGAGCAGTTCTTC. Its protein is CASSEGNLNEQFF.

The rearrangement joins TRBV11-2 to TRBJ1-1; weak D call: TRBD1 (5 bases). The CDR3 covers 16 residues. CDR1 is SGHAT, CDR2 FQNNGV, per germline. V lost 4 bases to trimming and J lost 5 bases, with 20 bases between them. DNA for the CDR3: TGTGCCAGCAGCTCCTCGGCCGTCATGGGGGGTACTGAAGCTTTCTTT. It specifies CASSSSAVMGGTEAFF.

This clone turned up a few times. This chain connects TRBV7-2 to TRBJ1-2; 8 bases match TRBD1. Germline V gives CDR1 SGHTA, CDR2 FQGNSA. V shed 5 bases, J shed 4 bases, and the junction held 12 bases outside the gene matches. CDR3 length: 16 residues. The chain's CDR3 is CASSPTGVTSIYGYTF. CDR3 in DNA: TGTGCCAGCAGCCCGACAGGGGTAACTTCGATCTATGGCTACACCTTC.

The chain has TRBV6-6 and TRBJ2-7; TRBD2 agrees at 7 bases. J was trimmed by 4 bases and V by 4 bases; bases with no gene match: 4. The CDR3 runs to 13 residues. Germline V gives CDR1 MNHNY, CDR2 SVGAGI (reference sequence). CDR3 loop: CASSLSGVYEQYF. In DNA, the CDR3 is TGTGCCAGCAGTTTGAGCGGGGTTTACGAGCAGTACTTC.

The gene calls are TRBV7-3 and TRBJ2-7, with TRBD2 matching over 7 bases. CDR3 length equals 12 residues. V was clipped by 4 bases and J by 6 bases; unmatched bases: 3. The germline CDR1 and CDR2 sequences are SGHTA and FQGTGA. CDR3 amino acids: CASSSPGGEQYF. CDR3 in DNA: TGTGCCAGCAGCTCCCCGGGGGGCGAGCAGTACTTC.